These T cell receptor beta chains were read from a single sample in a study of cytomegalovirus exposure and HLA in healthy donors. Profiling relied on immunoSEQ multiplex PCR, and the TCRdb table lists in-frame clones only, not all of them. In the table there are more than 45,000 clones, 77% of which are singletons. Material: PBMCs. The receptors come from a woman between 35 and 50 years old in good health and CMV-seropositive. The CDR3 runs from the conserved cysteine through the conserved F or W. A D gene is named only where the DNA matches it firmly. A row's size may be missing; if present it is once, few, many or a size class.

d_call clone_size j_call v_call cdr3_nt cdr3_aa
NA NA TRBJ2-7 TRBV6-5 TGTGCCAGCAGAGGGGCAAATCTATACGAGCAGTACTTC CASRGANLYEQYF
TRBD1 NA TRBJ2-1 TRBV11-2 TGTGCCAGCAGCCTTGGGGGCGGGACAGGGGCCAATGAGCAGTTCTTC CASSLGGGTGANEQFF
TRBD1 NA TRBJ1-3 TRBV11-2 TGTGCCAGCAGCTTAGGACAGGGTCGGGGAAACACCATATATTTT CASSLGQGRGNTIYF
NA few TRBJ2-2 TRBV10-2 TGCGCCAGCAGTGAGAAGCTTCGAGGCGGGGAGCTGTTTTTT CASSEKLRGGELFF
TRBD2 NA TRBJ2-7 TRBV6-5 TGTGCCAGCAGTTACGTCATGCGGGGGGCTACGGAGCAGTACTTC CASSYVMRGATEQYF
TRBD1 NA TRBJ1-5 TRBV28 TGTGCCAGCAGTTTGACAGGGAAGCCCCAGCATTTT CASSLTGKPQHF
TRBD1 few TRBJ1-5 TRBV6-1 TGTGCCAGCAGTGAAGCGGGACAGGGCTGGTATCAGCCCCAGCATTTT CASSEAGQGWYQPQHF
TRBD2 few TRBJ2-6 TRBV19 TGTGCCAGTAGTATATGGGAGGGGTCTGGGGCCAACGTCCTGACTTTC CASSIWEGSGANVLTF
TRBD1 NA TRBJ1-5 TRBV6-1 TGTGCCAGCAGAGGACAGGGTGTAAGGAATCAGCCCCAGCATTTT CASRGQGVRNQPQHF
TRBD1 NA TRBJ2-5 TRBV9 TGTGCCAGCAGCGCCTTGGACAGGGGGCTAGAGACCCAGTACTTC CASSALDRGLETQYF
TRBD1 NA TRBJ1-2 TRBV19 TGTGCCAGTAGCCCCTCATCTCATAGACAGGGCCTAGCTAACTATGGCTACACCTTC CASSPSSHRQGLANYGYTF
NA NA TRBJ1-6 TRBV28 TGTGCCAGCAGCTCGGGGAATTCACCCCTCCACTTT CASSSGNSPLHF
NA few TRBJ1-4 TRBV5-6 TGTGCCAGCAGCTTGCGGGGGAATAATGAAAAACTGTTTTTT CASSLRGNNEKLFF
TRBD2 NA TRBJ2-2 TRBV2 TGTGCCAGCAGTGTAGACGGGGGGGTAGCCGGGGAGCTGTTTTTT CASSVDGGVAGELFF
NA NA TRBJ2-7 TRBV6-5 TGTGCCAGCAGTTACTCGTCCAGGGGCCACGAGCAGTACTTC CASSYSSRGHEQYF
NA few TRBJ1-1 TRBV19 TGTGCCAGTAGGACTATGAACACTGAAGCTTTCTTT CASRTMNTEAFF
TRBD1 NA TRBJ1-5 TRBV4-3 TGCGCCAGCAGCCAAGGGCCAGGGGGGCCACAGCCCCAGCATTTT CASSQGPGGPQPQHF